This T cell receptor (beta chain) was identified during a study of T cells after yellow fever vaccination. Overall study: Preparation of the low-cell-number fractions used SMART-Seq v4 Ultra Low Input. Whole-study findings and limits: CD4 and CD8 compartments shared a small share of clonotypes, likely from convergent recombination.

5'RACE template switching produced TCR cDNA carrying a universal primer site and UMIs. TCRdb redid the calling of the 5' RACE reads with MiXCR, one entry per CDR3 protein. In the table there are some 250,000 distinct CDR3 sequences, roughly 3.7% of which are singletons. This clonotype was observed a few times. Its antigen is not identified. The CDR3 extends over 14 amino acids. The germline V gene has CDR1 SNHLY and CDR2 FYNNEI. The V and J ends lost 6 bases and 2 bases, in that order; junction bases with no gene match: 7. The receptor was isolated from a man between 18 and 29 years old who received the YFV17D yellow fever vaccine. This sample comprised PBMCs, obtained 15 days after the yellow fever booster vaccination. The rearrangement uses TRBV2 and TRBJ2-7; 7 positions agree with TRBD1. The CDR3 DNA follows: TGTGCCAGCAGGTCCGGGACAGATCCCTACGAGCAGTACGTC. Protein product: CASRSGTDPYEQYV.